Listed below are T cell receptor beta chains from one sample, sequenced in a study of T cell repertoires in cytomegalovirus infection. TCRdb reprocessed the reads via MiXCR and lists one record per CDR3 protein. Here the sample spans some 940,000 distinct CDR3 sequences, approximately 33% being singletons. The antigens these receptors bind are not known. Sequenced material: cultured CD8+ T cells from PBMCs, taken from culture after CMV antigen stimulation. The receptors shown here come from a human donor in good health (CMV status not recorded). Some clones in this sample may be carry-over from other donors' samples. Both conserved end residues are part of each CDR3. A D gene is named only where the DNA matches it firmly. Clone size is given for some rows only: seen once, a few or many times, or a class if the clone is expanded.

D gene: TRBD2; J gene: TRBJ2-3; V gene: TRBV7-6; CDR3 length: 21; clone size: many; CDR3 DNA: TGTGCCAGCAGCTTAATCGCCCTAGCGGGGCGCCCTGAGTCCAGCACAGATACGCAGTATTTT; CDR3 protein: CASSLIALAGRPESSTDTQYF
D gene: TRBD1; J gene: TRBJ2-5; V gene: TRBV12-3/TRBV12-4; CDR3 length: 13; clone size: .; CDR3 DNA: TGTGCCAGCAATATGGACAGGGGAGAGACCCAGTACTTC; CDR3 protein: CASNMDRGETQYF
D gene: .; J gene: TRBJ2-7; V gene: TRBV6-2/TRBV6-3; CDR3 length: 13; clone size: .; CDR3 DNA: TGTGCCAGCAGTTACGTGGACGGCTACGAGCAGTACTTC; CDR3 protein: CASSYVDGYEQYF
D gene: .; J gene: TRBJ1-1; V gene: TRBV10-3; CDR3 length: 16; clone size: .; CDR3 DNA: TGTGCCATCAGTGAGCAGGAAGGAGGAACGAACACTGAAGCTTTCTTT; CDR3 protein: CAISEQEGGTNTEAFF
D gene: .; J gene: TRBJ2-5; V gene: TRBV6-1; CDR3 length: 14; clone size: .; CDR3 DNA: TGTGCCACGGCCTTCGACAGCTCCCAAGAGACCCAGTACTTC; CDR3 protein: CATAFDSSQETQYF
D gene: .; J gene: TRBJ2-1; V gene: TRBV7-8; CDR3 length: 14; clone size: .; CDR3 DNA: TGTGCCAGCAGCTTACCGGGACAAAGCAATGAGCAGTTCTTC; CDR3 protein: CASSLPGQSNEQFF
D gene: .; J gene: TRBJ1-1; V gene: TRBV5-1; CDR3 length: 15; clone size: .; CDR3 DNA: TGCGCCAGCAGCCCACTGACCCAAGTAAACACTGAAGCTTTCTTT; CDR3 protein: CASSPLTQVNTEAFF
D gene: .; J gene: TRBJ2-3; V gene: TRBV6-1; CDR3 length: 16; clone size: .; CDR3 DNA: TGTGCCAGCAGTGAATGGCAGGGGGACTTTTCAGATACGCAGTATTTT; CDR3 protein: CASSEWQGDFSDTQYF
D gene: .; J gene: TRBJ2-7; V gene: TRBV27; CDR3 length: 13; clone size: .; CDR3 DNA: TGTGCCAGCAGGGACGACTACTCCTACGAGCAGTACTTC; CDR3 protein: CASRDDYSYEQYF
D gene: .; J gene: TRBJ1-4; V gene: TRBV12-3/TRBV12-4; CDR3 length: 18; clone size: .; CDR3 DNA: TGTGCCAGCAGTTTAACGACAGGCCGGATTGTAACTAATGAAAAACTGTTTTTT; CDR3 protein: CASSLTTGRIVTNEKLFF
D gene: .; J gene: TRBJ1-5; V gene: TRBV9; CDR3 length: 14; clone size: .; CDR3 DNA: TGTGCCAGCAGCGTAGGACAGACGGGGCAGCCCCAGCATTTT; CDR3 protein: CASSVGQTGQPQHF
D gene: .; J gene: TRBJ2-4; V gene: TRBV19; CDR3 length: 13; clone size: .; CDR3 DNA: TGTGCCAGTAGTCCGGGACTGGGAAACATTCAGTACTTC; CDR3 protein: CASSPGLGNIQYF
D gene: .; J gene: TRBJ1-6; V gene: TRBV2; CDR3 length: 15; clone size: .; CDR3 DNA: TGTGCCAGCAGTGGCTCGACTTCCTATAATTCACCCCTCCACTTT; CDR3 protein: CASSGSTSYNSPLHF
D gene: TRBD2; J gene: TRBJ2-1; V gene: TRBV19; CDR3 length: 16; clone size: few; CDR3 DNA: TGTGCCAGTAGTACCCAGAGCGGGAGCTCCTACAATGAGCAGTTCTTC; CDR3 protein: CASSTQSGSSYNEQFF
D gene: TRBD2; J gene: TRBJ2-1; V gene: TRBV6-2/TRBV6-3; CDR3 length: 16; clone size: few; CDR3 DNA: TGTGCCAGCAGTCCACTCGAGATAGCGGGGGGGGGTGAGCAGTTCTTC; CDR3 protein: CASSPLEIAGGGEQFF
D gene: .; J gene: TRBJ2-3; V gene: TRBV12-3/TRBV12-4; CDR3 length: 14; clone size: few; CDR3 DNA: TGTGCCAGCAGTTTAAAAGGGCGGGAAGATACGCAGTATTTT; CDR3 protein: CASSLKGREDTQYF
D gene: .; J gene: TRBJ2-7; V gene: TRBV27; CDR3 length: 16; clone size: .; CDR3 DNA: TGTGCCAGCAGTTTATCGAGGTACTGGGAGGGGGGTGAGCAGTACTTC; CDR3 protein: CASSLSRYWEGGEQYF
D gene: TRBD2; J gene: TRBJ2-1; V gene: TRBV24-1; CDR3 length: 19; clone size: .; CDR3 DNA: TGTGCCACCAGCAGGACGGTCCGGACTAGCGGGGGGGTAGGCAATGAGCAGTTCTTC; CDR3 protein: CATSRTVRTSGGVGNEQFF
D gene: TRBD1; J gene: TRBJ2-7; V gene: TRBV5-1; CDR3 length: 14; clone size: .; CDR3 DNA: TGCGCCAGCAGCTTCCGGGACAGTAACGACGAGCAGTACTTC; CDR3 protein: CASSFRDSNDEQYF
D gene: TRBD2; J gene: TRBJ2-1; V gene: TRBV6-2/TRBV6-3; CDR3 length: 16; clone size: many; CDR3 DNA: TGTGCCAGCAGTTACTCGATAAGCGGGGGATACAATGAGCAGTTCTTC; CDR3 protein: CASSYSISGGYNEQFF
D gene: .; J gene: TRBJ2-7; V gene: TRBV6-1; CDR3 length: 14; clone size: .; CDR3 DNA: TGTGCCAGCAGTGAAATCGGGACCGATCGCGAGCAGTACTTC; CDR3 protein: CASSEIGTDREQYF
D gene: TRBD1; J gene: TRBJ2-1; V gene: TRBV27; CDR3 length: 15; clone size: once; CDR3 DNA: TGTGCCAGCAGTTTATCTAGCTACAGGGGGGATGAGCAGTTCTTC; CDR3 protein: CASSLSSYRGDEQFF